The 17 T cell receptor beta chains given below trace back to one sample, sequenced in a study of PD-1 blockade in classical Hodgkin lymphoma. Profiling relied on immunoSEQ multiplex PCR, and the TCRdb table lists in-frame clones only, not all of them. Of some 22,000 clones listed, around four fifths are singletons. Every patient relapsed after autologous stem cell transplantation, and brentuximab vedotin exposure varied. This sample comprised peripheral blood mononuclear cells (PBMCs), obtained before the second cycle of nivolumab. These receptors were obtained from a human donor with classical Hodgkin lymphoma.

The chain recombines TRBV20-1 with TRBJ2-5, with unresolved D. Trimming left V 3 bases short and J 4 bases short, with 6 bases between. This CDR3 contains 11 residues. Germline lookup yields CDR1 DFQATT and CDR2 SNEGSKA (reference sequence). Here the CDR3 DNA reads TGCAGTGCTAGTCCGGGAGAGACCCAGTACTTC. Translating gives CSASPGETQYF.

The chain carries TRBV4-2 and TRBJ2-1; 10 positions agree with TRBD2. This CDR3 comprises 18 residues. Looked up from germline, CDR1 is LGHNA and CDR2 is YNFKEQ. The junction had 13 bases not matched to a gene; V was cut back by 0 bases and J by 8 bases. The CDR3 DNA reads TGTGCCAGCAGCCAAGAAGCAAGCGGGGGGGCCTGGGGAGATGAGCAGTTCTTC. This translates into CASSQEASGGAWGDEQFF.

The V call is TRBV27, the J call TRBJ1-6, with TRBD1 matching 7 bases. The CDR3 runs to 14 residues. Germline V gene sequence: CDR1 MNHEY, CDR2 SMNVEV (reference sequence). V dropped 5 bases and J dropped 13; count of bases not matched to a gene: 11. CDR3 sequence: CASSQQGSPGPLHF. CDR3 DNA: TGTGCCAGCAGTCAACAGGGGTCTCCAGGGCCCCTCCACTTT.

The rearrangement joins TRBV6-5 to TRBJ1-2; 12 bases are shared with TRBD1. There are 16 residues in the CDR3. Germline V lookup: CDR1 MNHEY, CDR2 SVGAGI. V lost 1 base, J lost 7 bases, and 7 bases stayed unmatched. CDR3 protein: CASSYFSGTGGFGYTF. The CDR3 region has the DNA TGTGCCAGCAGTTACTTCTCCGGGACAGGGGGCTTTGGCTACACCTTC.

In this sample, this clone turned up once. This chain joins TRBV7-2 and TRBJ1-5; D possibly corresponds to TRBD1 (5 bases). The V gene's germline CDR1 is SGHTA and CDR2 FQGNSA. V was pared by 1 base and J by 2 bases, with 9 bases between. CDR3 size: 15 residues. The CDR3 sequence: CASSLVRAGNQPQHF. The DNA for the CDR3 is TGTGCCAGCAGCTTAGTCAGGGCGGGCAATCAGCCCCAGCATTTT.

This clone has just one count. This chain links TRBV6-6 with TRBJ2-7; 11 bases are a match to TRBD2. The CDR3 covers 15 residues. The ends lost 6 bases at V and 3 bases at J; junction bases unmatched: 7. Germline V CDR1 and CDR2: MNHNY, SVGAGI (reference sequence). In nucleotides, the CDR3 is TGTGCCAGCAGGGAGGGACTAGCGGACTACTACGAGCAGTACTTC. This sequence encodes CASREGLADYYEQYF.

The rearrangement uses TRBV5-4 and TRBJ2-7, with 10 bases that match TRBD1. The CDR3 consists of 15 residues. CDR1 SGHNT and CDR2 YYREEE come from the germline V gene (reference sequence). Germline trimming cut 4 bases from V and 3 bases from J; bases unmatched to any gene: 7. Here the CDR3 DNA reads TGTGCCAGCAGCGACCGGGACAGGGGACACTACGAGCAGTACTTC. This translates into CASSDRDRGHYEQYF.

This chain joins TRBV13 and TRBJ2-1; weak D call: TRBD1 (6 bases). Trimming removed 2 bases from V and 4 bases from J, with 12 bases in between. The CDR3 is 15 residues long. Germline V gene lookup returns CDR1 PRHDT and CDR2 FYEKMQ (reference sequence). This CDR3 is CASSLMERGYNEQFF. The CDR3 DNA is TGTGCCAGCAGCTTAATGGAGAGGGGGTACAATGAGCAGTTCTTC.

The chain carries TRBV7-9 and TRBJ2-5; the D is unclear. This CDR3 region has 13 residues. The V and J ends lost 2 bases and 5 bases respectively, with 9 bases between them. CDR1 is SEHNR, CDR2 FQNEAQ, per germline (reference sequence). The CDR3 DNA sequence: TGTGCCAGCAGCTTAAGCCCCAAGGAGACCCAGTACTTC. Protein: CASSLSPKETQYF. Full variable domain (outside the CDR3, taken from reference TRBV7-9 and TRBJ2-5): DTGVSQNPRHKITKRGQNVTFRCDPISEHNRLYWYRQTLGQGPEFLTYFQNEAQLEKSRLLSDRFSAERPKGSFSTLEIQRTEQGDSAMYLCASSLSPKETQYFGPGTRLLVL.

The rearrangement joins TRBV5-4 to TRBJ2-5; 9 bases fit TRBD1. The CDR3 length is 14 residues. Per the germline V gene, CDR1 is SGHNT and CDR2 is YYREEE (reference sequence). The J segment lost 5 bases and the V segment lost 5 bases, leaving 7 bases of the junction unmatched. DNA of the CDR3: TGTGCCAGCAGTTCCGGGACAGGGTACGAGACCCAGTACTTC. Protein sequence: CASSSGTGYETQYF.

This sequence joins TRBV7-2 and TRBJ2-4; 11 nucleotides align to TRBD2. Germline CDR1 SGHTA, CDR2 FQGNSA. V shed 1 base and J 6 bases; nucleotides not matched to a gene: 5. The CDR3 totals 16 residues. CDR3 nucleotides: TGTGCCAGCAGCTTAGTCCCCACTAGCGGGGGAAACATTCAGTACTTC. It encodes CASSLVPTSGGNIQYF.

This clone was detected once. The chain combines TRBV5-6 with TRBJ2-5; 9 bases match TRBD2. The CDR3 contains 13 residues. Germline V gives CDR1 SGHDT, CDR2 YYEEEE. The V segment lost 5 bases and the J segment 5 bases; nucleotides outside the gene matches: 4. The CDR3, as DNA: TGTGCCAGCAGGGGGCGGGGGGGTGAGACCCAGTACTTC. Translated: CASRGRGGETQYF.

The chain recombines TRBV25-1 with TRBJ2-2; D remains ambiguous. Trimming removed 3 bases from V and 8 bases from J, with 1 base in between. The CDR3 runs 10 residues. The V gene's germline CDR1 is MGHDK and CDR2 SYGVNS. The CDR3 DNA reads TGTGCCAGCAGTGATGGGGAGCTGTTTTTT. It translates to CASSDGELFF.

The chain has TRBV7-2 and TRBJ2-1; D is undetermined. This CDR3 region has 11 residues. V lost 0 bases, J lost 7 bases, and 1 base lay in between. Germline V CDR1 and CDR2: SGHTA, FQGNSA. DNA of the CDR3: TGTGCCAGCAGCTTAGCGAATGAGCAGTTCTTC. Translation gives CASSLANEQFF.

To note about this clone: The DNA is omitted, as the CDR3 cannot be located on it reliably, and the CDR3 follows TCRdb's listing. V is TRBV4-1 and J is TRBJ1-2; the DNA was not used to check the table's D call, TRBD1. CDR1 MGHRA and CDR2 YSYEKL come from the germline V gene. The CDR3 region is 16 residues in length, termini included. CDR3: CASSQDSGQGTYGYTF.

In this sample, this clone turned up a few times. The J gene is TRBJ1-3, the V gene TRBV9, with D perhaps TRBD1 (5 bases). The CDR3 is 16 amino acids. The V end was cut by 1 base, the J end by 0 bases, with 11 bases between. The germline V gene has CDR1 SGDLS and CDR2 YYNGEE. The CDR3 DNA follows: TGTGCCAGCAGCGTACGGGACGGCTACTCTGGAAACACCATATATTTT. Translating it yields CASSVRDGYSGNTIYF.

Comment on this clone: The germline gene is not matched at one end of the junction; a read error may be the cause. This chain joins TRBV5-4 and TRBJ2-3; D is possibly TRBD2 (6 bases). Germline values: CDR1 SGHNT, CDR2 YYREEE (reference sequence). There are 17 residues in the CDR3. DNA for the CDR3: TGCGCCAGCAGCCAAGATCCGGGAGTTCGGGGGACAGATACGCAGTATTTT. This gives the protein CASSQDPGVRGTDTQYF.